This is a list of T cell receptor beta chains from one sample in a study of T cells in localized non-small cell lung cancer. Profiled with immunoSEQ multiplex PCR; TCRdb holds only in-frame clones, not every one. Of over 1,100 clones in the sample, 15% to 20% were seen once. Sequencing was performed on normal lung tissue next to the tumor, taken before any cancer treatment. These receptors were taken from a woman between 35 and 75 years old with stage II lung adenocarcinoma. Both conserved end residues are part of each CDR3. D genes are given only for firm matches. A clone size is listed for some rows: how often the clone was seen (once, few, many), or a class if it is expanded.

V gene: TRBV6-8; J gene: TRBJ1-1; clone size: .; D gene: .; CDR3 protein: CAIRYGQTNTEAFF; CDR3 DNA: TGTGCCATCCGATACGGACAGACGAACACTGAAGCTTTCTTT
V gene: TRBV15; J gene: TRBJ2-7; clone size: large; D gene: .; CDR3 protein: CATSREPTGLAYEQYF; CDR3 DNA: TGTGCCACCAGCAGGGAACCGACAGGCCTGGCCTACGAGCAGTACTTC
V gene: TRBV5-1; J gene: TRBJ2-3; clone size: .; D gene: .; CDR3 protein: CASSLAQQGTDTQYF; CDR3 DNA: TGCGCCAGCAGCTTGGCCCAACAGGGCACAGATACGCAGTATTTT
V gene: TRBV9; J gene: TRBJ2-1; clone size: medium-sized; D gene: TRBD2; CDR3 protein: CASLGLAGSGYEQFF; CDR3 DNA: TGTGCCAGCCTCGGGCTAGCGGGGTCCGGATATGAGCAGTTCTTC